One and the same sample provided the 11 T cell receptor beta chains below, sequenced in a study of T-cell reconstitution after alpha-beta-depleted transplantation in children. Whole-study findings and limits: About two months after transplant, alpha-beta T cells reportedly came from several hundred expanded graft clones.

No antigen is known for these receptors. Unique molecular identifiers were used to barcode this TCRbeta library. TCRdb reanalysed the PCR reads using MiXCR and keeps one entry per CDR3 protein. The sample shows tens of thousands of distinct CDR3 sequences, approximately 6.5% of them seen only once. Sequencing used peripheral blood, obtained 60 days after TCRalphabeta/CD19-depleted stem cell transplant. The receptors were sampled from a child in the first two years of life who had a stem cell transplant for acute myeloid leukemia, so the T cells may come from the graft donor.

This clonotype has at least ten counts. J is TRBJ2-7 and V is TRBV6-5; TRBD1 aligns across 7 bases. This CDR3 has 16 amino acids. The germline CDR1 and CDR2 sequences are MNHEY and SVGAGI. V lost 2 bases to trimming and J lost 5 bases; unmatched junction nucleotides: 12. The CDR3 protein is CASSYRTELQGNEQYF. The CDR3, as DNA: TGTGCCAGCAGTTACCGTACTGAGCTACAGGGGAACGAGCAGTACTTC.

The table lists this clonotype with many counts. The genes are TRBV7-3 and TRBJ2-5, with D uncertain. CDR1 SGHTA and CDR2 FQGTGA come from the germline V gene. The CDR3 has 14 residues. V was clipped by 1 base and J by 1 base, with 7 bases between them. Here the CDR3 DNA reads TGTGCCAGCAGCTTAAAAGGGCGCCAAGAGACCCAGTACTTC. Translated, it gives CASSLKGRQETQYF.

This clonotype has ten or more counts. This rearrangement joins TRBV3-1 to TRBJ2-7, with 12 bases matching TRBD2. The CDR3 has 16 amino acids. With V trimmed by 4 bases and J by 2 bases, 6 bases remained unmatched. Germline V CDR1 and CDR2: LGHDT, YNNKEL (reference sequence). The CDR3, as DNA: TGTGCCAGCAGCCCTCGGACTAGCGGGACTCCCTACGAGCAGTACTTC. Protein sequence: CASSPRTSGTPYEQYF.

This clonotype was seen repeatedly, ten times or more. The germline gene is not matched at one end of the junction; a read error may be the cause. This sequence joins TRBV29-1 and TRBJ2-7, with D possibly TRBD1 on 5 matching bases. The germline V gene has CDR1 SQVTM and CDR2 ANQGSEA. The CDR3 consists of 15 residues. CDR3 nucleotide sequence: TGCAGCGTCGAAGGACCGGGCAGGGTAGGGTACGAGCAGTACTTC. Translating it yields CSVEGPGRVGYEQYF.

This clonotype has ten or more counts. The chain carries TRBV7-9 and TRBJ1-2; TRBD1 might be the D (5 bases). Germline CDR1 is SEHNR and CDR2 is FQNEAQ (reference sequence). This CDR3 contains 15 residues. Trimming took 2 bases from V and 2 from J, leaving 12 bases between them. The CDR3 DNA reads TGTGCCAGCAGCTTACCATATAGACAGAACTATGGCTACACCTTC. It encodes CASSLPYRQNYGYTF.

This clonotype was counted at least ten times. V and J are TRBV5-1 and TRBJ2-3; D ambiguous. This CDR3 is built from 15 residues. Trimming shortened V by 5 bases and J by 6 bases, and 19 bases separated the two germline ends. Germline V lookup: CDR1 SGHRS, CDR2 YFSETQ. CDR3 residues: CASSSGVSTGDTQYF. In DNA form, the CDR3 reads TGCGCCAGCAGTTCCGGCGTGTCTACCGGGGATACGCAGTATTTT.

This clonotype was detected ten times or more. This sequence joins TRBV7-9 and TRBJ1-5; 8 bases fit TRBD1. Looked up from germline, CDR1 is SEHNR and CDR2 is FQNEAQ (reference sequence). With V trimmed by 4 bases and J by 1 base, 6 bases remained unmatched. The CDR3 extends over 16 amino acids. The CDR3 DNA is TGTGCCAGCAGCTCGACAGGGGAGACGAGCAATCAGCCCCAGCATTTT. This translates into CASSSTGETSNQPQHF. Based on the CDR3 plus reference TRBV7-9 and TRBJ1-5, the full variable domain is DTGVSQNPRHKITKRGQNVTFRCDPISEHNRLYWYRQTLGQGPEFLTYFQNEAQLEKSRLLSDRFSAERPKGSFSTLEIQRTEQGDSAMYLCASSSTGETSNQPQHFGDGTRLSIL.

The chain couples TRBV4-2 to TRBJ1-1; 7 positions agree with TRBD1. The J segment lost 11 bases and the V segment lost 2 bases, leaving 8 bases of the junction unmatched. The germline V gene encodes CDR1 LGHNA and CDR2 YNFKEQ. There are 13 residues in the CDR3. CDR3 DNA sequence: TGTGCCAGCAGCCAACCGACAGGGCTTCTGGCTTTCTTT. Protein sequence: CASSQPTGLLAFF.

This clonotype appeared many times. The CDR3 region is CASSASGGPYTF. DNA of the CDR3: TGTGCCAGCAGCGCGTCAGGGGGGCCGTACACCTTC. This chain links TRBV9 with TRBJ1-2, with 7 positions matching TRBD1. Germline V gene lookup returns CDR1 SGDLS and CDR2 YYNGEE. This CDR3 comprises 12 residues. J was trimmed by 11 bases and V by 3 bases; bases with no gene match: 7.

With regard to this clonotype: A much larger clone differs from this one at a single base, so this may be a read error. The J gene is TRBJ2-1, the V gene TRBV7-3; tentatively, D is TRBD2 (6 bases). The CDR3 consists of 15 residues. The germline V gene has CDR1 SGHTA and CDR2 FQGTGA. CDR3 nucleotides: TGTGCCAGCAGCTTAACGCGGGACCCCTACGATGAGCAGTTCTTC. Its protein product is CASSLTRDPYDEQFF.

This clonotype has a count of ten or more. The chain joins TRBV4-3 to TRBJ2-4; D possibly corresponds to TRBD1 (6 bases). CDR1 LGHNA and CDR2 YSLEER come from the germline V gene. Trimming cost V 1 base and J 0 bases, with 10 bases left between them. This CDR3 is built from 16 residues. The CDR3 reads CASSQGAGAAKNIQYF. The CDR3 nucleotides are TGCGCCAGCAGCCAAGGTGCAGGGGCAGCCAAAAACATTCAGTACTTC.